Listed here are 20 T cell receptor beta chains from one sample, sequenced in a study of T cell responses to AZD1222 COVID-19 vaccine. Sequencing was performed with immunoSEQ multiplex PCR; in TCRdb, only in-frame clones are kept and a portion is missing. The data contain roughly 120,000 clones, approximately 89% of them seen just once; the ten biggest clones take up 4.5% to 5%. Material: peripheral blood, obtained on day 0 of AZD1222 vaccination. Receptor source: an adult in good health.

The rearrangement joins TRBV6-5 to TRBJ2-7, with TRBD1 matching 9 bases. Germline-derived CDR1 and CDR2 are MNHEY and SVGAGI. The CDR3 has 12 amino acids. V lost 6 bases and J lost 5; bases outside the gene matches: 2. CDR3 in amino acids: CASRRQGDEQYF. As DNA, the CDR3 is TGTGCCAGCAGACGACAGGGGGACGAGCAGTACTTC.

The rearrangement joins TRBV6-4 to TRBJ1-6; no firm D call. Germline values: CDR1 MRHNA, CDR2 SNTAGT. The CDR3 runs to 13 residues. Deletions cut 11 bases from V and 0 bases from J, with 8 bases between. CDR3 sequence (DNA): TGTGCCCCCGGCGGCTCCTATAATTCACCCCTCCACTTT. Its protein is CAPGGSYNSPLHF.

The chain employs TRBV7-2 and TRBJ1-6, with TRBD1 as a possible D gene (5 bases). V lost 5 bases, J lost 0 bases, and 11 bases lay in between. CDR3 length: 16 residues. Germline V gene lookup returns CDR1 SGHTA and CDR2 FQGNSA. The CDR3 DNA reads TGTGCCAGCAGCCGGGACGGCTACTCCTATAATTCACCCCTCCACTTT. It translates to CASSRDGYSYNSPLHF.

The chain uses TRBV3-1 (or the pseudogene TRBV3-2) and TRBJ1-3; D remains unclear. This CDR3 contains 16 residues. Trimming stripped 1 base from V and 0 bases from J, with 10 bases between. Per the germline V gene, CDR1 is LGHDT and CDR2 is YNNKEL (reference sequence). CDR3 in DNA: TGTGCCAGCAGCCAAGGTGGAAGTGGCTCTGGAAACACCATATATTTT. Translated, it gives CASSQGGSGSGNTIYF.

The chain recombines TRBV27 with TRBJ2-7; perhaps D is TRBD1 or TRBD2 (5 bases each). This CDR3 has 13 amino acids. Trimming took off 6 bases at V and 3 bases at J, with 12 bases between the two ends. Germline CDR1 MNHEY, CDR2 SMNVEV (reference sequence). The CDR3 is CASSLGTYYEQYF. The CDR3 bases are TGTGCCAGCAGCCTAGGGACCTACTACGAGCAGTACTTC.

The chain recombines TRBV7-2 with TRBJ2-5; D is unclear. V dropped 5 bases and J dropped 2 bases, with 12 bases sitting between them. The germline V gene has CDR1 SGHTA and CDR2 FQGNSA. This CDR3 has 14 amino acids. CDR3 protein: CASSLPWAQETQYF. The CDR3 coding sequence is TGTGCCAGCAGCCTACCCTGGGCTCAAGAGACCCAGTACTTC.

This chain links TRBV27 with TRBJ2-4; 11 bases fit TRBD2. This CDR3 has 16 amino acids. Trimming took 7 bases from V and 0 from J; bases not matched to a gene: 5. CDR1 and CDR2 from the germline V gene are MNHEY and SMNVEV (reference sequence). The CDR3 protein is CASTGLADKAKNIQYF. The CDR3 DNA follows: TGTGCCAGCACGGGACTAGCGGACAAAGCCAAAAACATTCAGTACTTC.

The chain combines TRBV7-2 with TRBJ2-5, with 13 bases fitting TRBD2. This CDR3 has 16 amino acids. Per germline, CDR1 SGHTA and CDR2 FQGNSA. Losses at the gene ends were 2 bases for V and 3 bases for J; bases not matched to a gene: 3. DNA of the CDR3: TGTGCCAGCAGCTTATTCGGACTAGCGGGGGAAGAGACCCAGTACTTC. This translates into CASSLFGLAGEETQYF. Looking up the rest from reference TRBV7-2 and TRBJ2-5 gives the full variable domain: GAGVSQSPSNKVTEKGKDVELRCDPISGHTALYWYRQSLGQGLEFLIYFQGNSAPDKSGLPSDRFSAERTGGSVSTLTIQRTQQEDSAVYLCASSLFGLAGEETQYFGPGTRLLVL.

The chain couples TRBV7-2 to TRBJ2-1, with a weak D call TRBD2 (5 bases). V dropped 1 base and J dropped 8 bases, with 15 bases sitting between them. CDR3 length: 15 amino acids. Germline-derived CDR1 and CDR2 are SGHTA and FQGNSA. CDR3 amino acids: CASSLGPPRVDEQFF. For the CDR3, the DNA is TGTGCCAGCAGCTTAGGACCTCCGCGGGTGGATGAGCAGTTCTTC. Together with reference TRBV7-2 and TRBJ2-1, the CDR3 gives the full variable domain: GAGVSQSPSNKVTEKGKDVELRCDPISGHTALYWYRQSLGQGLEFLIYFQGNSAPDKSGLPSDRFSAERTGGSVSTLTIQRTQQEDSAVYLCASSLGPPRVDEQFFGPGTRLTVL.

This chain links TRBV15 with TRBJ2-7, with TRBD1 identical over 7 bases. The CDR3 runs to 15 residues. With V trimmed by 3 bases and J by 6 bases, 11 bases remained unmatched. CDR1 is LNHNV and CDR2 is YYDKDF in the germline V gene (reference sequence). DNA of the CDR3: TGTGCCACCAGCAGCCGGGACAGAACACCAGGCGAGCAGTACTTC. Translating it yields CATSSRDRTPGEQYF.

The CDR3 DNA reads as TGTGCCAGCAGGGAGCTGAACACCGGGGAGCTGTTTTTT. It is translated as CASRELNTGELFF. The chain carries TRBV14 and TRBJ2-2; no clear D. V gave up 6 bases and J gave up 1 base, with 6 bases separating them. CDR3 size: 13 residues. Germline loops: CDR1 SGHDN, CDR2 FVKESK.

The chain couples TRBV18 to TRBJ2-2; 8 nucleotides agree with TRBD1. CDR1 and CDR2 from the germline V gene are KGHSH and LQKENI. V lost 2 bases to trimming and J lost 4 bases; unmatched junction nucleotides: 15. CDR3 length: 19 residues. The CDR3 bases are TGTGCCAGCTCACCAATTAAGGACAGGGTATCTCTCGGCACCGGGGAGCTGTTTTTT. This codes for CASSPIKDRVSLGTGELFF.

The chain couples TRBV10-2 to TRBJ2-5; 8 nucleotides align to TRBD2. Losses at the gene ends were 6 bases for V and 4 bases for J; bases not matched to a gene: 1. CDR1 is WSHSY and CDR2 is SAAADI in the germline V gene. The CDR3 totals 12 residues. CDR3 sequence: CASRSGGETQYF. CDR3 bases: TGCGCCAGCAGGAGCGGGGGAGAGACCCAGTACTTC.

The gene calls are TRBV5-1 and TRBJ2-3; 7 nucleotides agree with TRBD2. CDR3 length equals 15 residues. V dropped 3 bases and J dropped 6; count of bases not matched to a gene: 10. Germline V gene data show CDR1 as SGHRS and CDR2 as YFSETQ. The CDR3 DNA follows: TGCGCCAGCAGCTCCCAAGCGGGGCTGCGGGATACGCAGTATTTT. Protein product: CASSSQAGLRDTQYF.

The chain uses TRBV29-1 and TRBJ1-2; D uncertain. Germline CDR1 reads SQVTM; CDR2 reads ANQGSEA. The V end lost 8 bases, the J end lost 3 bases, and 19 bases lay between the germline ends. This CDR3 has 14 amino acids. The CDR3 region has the DNA TGCAGCACCCCTAGCCGGGAGAGTCACTATGGCTACACCTTC. Amino acids: CSTPSRESHYGYTF.

V and J are TRBV5-1 and TRBJ2-5; D tentatively fits TRBD1 or TRBD2 (5 bases each). CDR1 is SGHRS and CDR2 is YFSETQ in the germline V gene. The CDR3 has 15 amino acids. V lost 0 bases and J 5 bases, leaving 14 bases between the germline ends. The CDR3 DNA follows: TGCGCCAGCAGCTTGGCCCCGGGGCTCGGGGAGACCCAGTACTTC. This encodes CASSLAPGLGETQYF.

The chain couples TRBV3-1 (or the pseudogene TRBV3-2) to TRBJ1-1; D remains unclear. Germline lookup yields CDR1 LGHDT and CDR2 YNNKEL (reference sequence). CDR3 size: 12 residues. V lost 2 bases to trimming and J lost 8 bases, with 9 bases between them. The CDR3, as DNA: TGTGCCAGCAGCCAAACCCTGTCCGAAGCTTTCTTT. This sequence encodes CASSQTLSEAFF.

The chain carries TRBV4-3 and TRBJ1-2; D unresolved. Germline V CDR1 and CDR2: LGHNA, YSLEER. Trimming removed 0 bases from V and 3 bases from J, with 14 bases in between. This CDR3 is built from 16 residues. The CDR3: CASSQDFTGSDYGYTF. CDR3 DNA: TGCGCCAGCAGCCAAGATTTTACGGGGTCAGACTATGGCTACACCTTC.

The chain has TRBV11-2 and TRBJ2-1; no definite D call. V dropped 4 bases and J dropped 7 bases, with 8 bases sitting between them. The CDR3 loop spans 12 amino acids. Per germline, CDR1 SGHAT and CDR2 FQNNGV. Here the CDR3 reads CASSSGVNEQFF. The CDR3 nucleotides read TGTGCCAGCAGCTCGGGTGTTAATGAGCAGTTCTTC.

The V call is TRBV11-2, the J call TRBJ2-1; 10 bases fit TRBD2. The germline V gene encodes CDR1 SGHAT and CDR2 FQNNGV. The V gene end was trimmed by 5 bases and the J gene end by 2 bases; junction bases not matched to a gene: 6. CDR3 length equals 16 residues. The CDR3 nucleotides read TGTGCCAGCAGCACACAGCGGGGGGGACCCTACAATGAGCAGTTCTTC. This translates into CASSTQRGGPYNEQFF.